A single sample is the source of the 26 T cell receptor beta chains below, sequenced in a study of T cells in Graves' hyperthyroidism and ophthalmopathy. Amplification targeted TCR beta CDR3 regions from RNA transcripts. RT-PCR in the first round (using the HTBI primer set) targeted the TCR CDR3. In TCRdb, the multiplex PCR reads were re-called with MiXCR into one record per CDR3 protein. The table shows approximately 360,000 distinct CDR3 sequences, with 15% to 19% occurring only once. Sequences were obtained from blood. All receptors come from a woman under 30 with Graves' hyperthyroidism that later progressed to Graves' ophthalmopathy.

CDR3 loop: CASSTGQGADTGELFF. The CDR3 nucleotides are TGTGCCAGTAGTACCGGACAGGGGGCAGACACCGGGGAGCTGTTTTTT. J is TRBJ2-2 and V is TRBV19; TRBD1 aligns across 11 bases. Trimming cost V 4 bases and J 3 bases; bases outside gene matches: 4. CDR3 length equals 16 residues. In germline, CDR1 is LNHDA, CDR2 SQIVND (reference sequence).

This clonotype was seen at least ten times. DNA for the CDR3: TGTGCCAGCAGTTTAGGACCTCCGCGGACAGGGGGGAATGAGCAGTTCTTC. Protein sequence: CASSLGPPRTGGNEQFF. This chain joins TRBV27 and TRBJ2-1; 10 positions agree with TRBD1. This CDR3 spans 17 amino acids. CDR1 is MNHEY, CDR2 SMNVEV, per germline (reference sequence). The J segment lost 7 bases and the V segment lost 2 bases, leaving 11 bases of the junction unmatched.

This clonotype was seen only once. V usage is TRBV9 and J usage is TRBJ2-2, with 9 bases aligning to TRBD2. The ends lost 3 bases at V and 0 bases at J; junction bases unmatched: 3. The CDR3 is made up of 16 amino acids. Germline-derived CDR1 and CDR2 are SGDLS and YYNGEE. The CDR3 spells CASSGLAGTNTGELFF. CDR3 DNA sequence: TGTGCCAGCAGCGGTCTAGCGGGAACGAACACCGGGGAGCTGTTTTTT.

This clonotype occurred many times. The chain has TRBV11-3 and TRBJ1-1; no firm D call. V lost 5 bases, J lost 3 bases, and 10 bases lay in between. CDR1 SGHNT and CDR2 YENEEA come from the germline V gene. This CDR3 region has 13 residues. CDR3: CASSPSTDTEAFF. CDR3 coding DNA: TGTGCCAGCAGCCCCTCGACCGACACTGAAGCTTTCTTT.

Many counts were recorded for this clonotype. The V gene is TRBV15, the J gene TRBJ2-7; D ambiguous. The CDR3 has 14 residues. The germline V gene encodes CDR1 LNHNV and CDR2 YYDKDF (reference sequence). V was clipped by 5 bases and J by 4 bases, with 15 bases between them. CDR3 loop: CATSLRLGEYEQYF. The CDR3 DNA reads as TGTGCCACCAGCCTACGACTGGGCGAGTACGAGCAGTACTTC.

Remarks on this clonotype: A much larger clone differs from this one at a single base, so this may be a read error. The chain combines TRBV20-1 with TRBJ2-7; 13 positions agree with TRBD2. The CDR3 runs to 14 residues. Germline V gene data show CDR1 as DFQATT and CDR2 as SNEGSKA (reference sequence). CDR3 DNA sequence: TGCGGTGCGCCGGGACTAGCGGGAAGCTACGAGCAGTACTTC. It encodes CGAPGLAGSYEQYF.

This clonotype was seen repeatedly, ten times or more. The chain has TRBV5-1 and TRBJ2-7; TRBD1 is a possible D gene (5 bases). The CDR3 has 14 residues. Looked up from germline, CDR1 is SGHRS and CDR2 is YFSETQ. V lost 4 bases to trimming and J lost 1 base, with 12 bases between them. DNA for the CDR3: TGCGCCAGCAGCCAGTACACAGGATCCTACGAGCAGTACTTC. Translating it yields CASSQYTGSYEQYF.

This clonotype was seen many times. This chain uses TRBV20-1 with TRBJ2-7; D is perhaps TRBD1 (6 bases). This CDR3 is built from 16 residues. Looked up from germline, CDR1 is DFQATT and CDR2 is SNEGSKA (reference sequence). V lost 6 bases and J lost 3, with 24 bases in between. The CDR3 protein is CSAKRQERRRIYEQYF. The CDR3 coding sequence is TGCAGTGCAAAACGACAGGAACGTCGTCGGATCTACGAGCAGTACTTC.

This clonotype was observed at least ten times. In nucleotides, the CDR3 is TGCAGTGCTTCTCGTTCAATCAATGAGCAGTTCTTC. This codes for CSASRSINEQFF. This chain links TRBV20-1 with TRBJ2-1; no definite D call. The germline V gene has CDR1 DFQATT and CDR2 SNEGSKA (reference sequence). Trimming removed 5 bases at V and 6 bases at J, with 11 bases between. CDR3 length: 12 residues.

The sample holds many counts of this clonotype. V and J are TRBV28 and TRBJ2-7; no clear D. CDR3 length: 12 residues. Trimming shortened V by 4 bases and J by 0 bases, and 4 bases separated the two germline ends. The germline gives CDR1 MDHEN, CDR2 SYDVKM. The CDR3 loop reads CASSWISYEQYF. CDR3 nucleotides: TGTGCCAGCAGTTGGATCTCCTACGAGCAGTACTTC.

The rearrangement joins TRBV6-1 to TRBJ2-4; 7 nucleotides match TRBD2. Germline loops: CDR1 MNHNS, CDR2 SASEGT. This CDR3 region has 17 residues. V was pared by 3 bases and J by 7 bases, with 15 bases of the junction left unmatched. CDR3: CASSDNAGVRGNNIQYF. The CDR3 nucleotides are TGTGCCAGCAGTGACAATGCGGGAGTTCGGGGAAATAACATTCAGTACTTC.

This clonotype was seen a few times. The chain is built from TRBV20-1 and TRBJ1-6, with D unclear. CDR1 and CDR2 from the germline V gene are DFQATT and SNEGSKA (reference sequence). Trimming removed 0 bases at V and 3 bases at J, with 12 bases between. CDR3 size: 16 residues. In DNA, the CDR3 is TGCAGTGCTAGAGATCCACGGGGTTACTATAATTCACCCCTCCACTTT. Translated, it gives CSARDPRGYYNSPLHF.

The chain recombines TRBV28 with TRBJ2-5, with a tentative D call TRBD1 (5 bases). Germline lookup yields CDR1 MDHEN and CDR2 SYDVKM. V was clipped by 4 bases and J by 4 bases, with 13 bases between them. The CDR3 spans 14 residues. The CDR3 loop is CASSSSQGLETQYF. The CDR3 coding sequence is TGTGCCAGCAGTTCCTCCCAGGGCCTAGAGACCCAGTACTTC.

This clonotype was seen a handful of times. The chain employs TRBV5-1 and TRBJ1-2, with D possibly TRBD1 on 6 matching bases. V was shortened by 5 bases and J by 10 bases, with 21 bases between the two germline ends. The germline CDR1 and CDR2 sequences are SGHRS and YFSETQ. CDR3 length: 14 residues. The CDR3 reads CASRIQGLEGSYTF. In DNA form, the CDR3 reads TGCGCCAGCAGGATCCAGGGGTTGGAGGGTTCCTACACCTTC.

This clonotype appeared a single time. The CDR3 loop reads CASSLTGESDGEKLFF. The CDR3, as DNA: TGTGCCAGCAGTCTCACAGGGGAGTCGGACGGTGAAAAACTGTTTTTT. The V and J genes are TRBV28 and TRBJ1-4; the match to TRBD1 covers 7 bases. CDR1 and CDR2 (germline): MDHEN, SYDVKM. This CDR3 has 16 residues. J lost 7 bases, V lost 5 bases, and 13 bases had no gene match.

This clonotype was counted ten times or more. The chain employs TRBV10-3 and TRBJ1-1, with D uncertain. Germline values: CDR1 ENHRY, CDR2 SYGVKD. The CDR3 consists of 14 residues. Trimming pared 0 bases from V and 1 base from J, leaving 6 bases between. CDR3 sequence reads: CAISESEGNTEAFF. CDR3 nucleotide sequence: TGTGCCATCAGTGAGTCAGAGGGGAACACTGAAGCTTTCTTT.

This clonotype has a handful of counts. The genes are TRBV20-1 and TRBJ1-5; D is uncertain. Trimming cost V 5 bases and J 0 bases, with 17 bases left between them. Germline V gene data show CDR1 as DFQATT and CDR2 as SNEGSKA (reference sequence). The length of the CDR3 is 16 residues. The CDR3 DNA is TGCAGTGCTCCTACCGATAGATTTTATAGCAATCAGCCCCAGCATTTT. Encoded protein: CSAPTDRFYSNQPQHF.

A remark on this clonotype: Given a much more abundant clone one base away, this may be a read error. This rearrangement joins TRBV20-1 to TRBJ2-5; D not resolved. The germline V gene encodes CDR1 DFQATT and CDR2 SNEGSKA (reference sequence). The CDR3 length is 12 residues. The CDR3 here is CSASEGPETQHF. CDR3 in DNA: TGCAGTGCTAGCGAAGGTCCGGAGACCCAGCACTTC.

The table lists this clonotype with many counts. CDR3 sequence: CATSPGSTDTQYF. The CDR3 DNA is TGTGCCACCTCGCCGGGGAGCACAGATACGCAGTATTTT. The chain combines TRBV28 with TRBJ2-3, with TRBD2 as a possible D gene (5 bases). The length of the CDR3 is 13 residues. Per the germline V gene, CDR1 is MDHEN and CDR2 is SYDVKM. The V end lost 10 bases, the J end lost 0 bases, and 11 bases lay between the germline ends.

This clonotype occurred a few times. The chain is built from TRBV10-3 and TRBJ2-1; weak D call: TRBD2 (5 bases). Looked up from germline, CDR1 is ENHRY and CDR2 is SYGVKD. The CDR3 is 13 amino acids. Between the trimmed V and J ends, which lost 9 bases and 7 bases, there was a span of 16 bases. DNA of the CDR3: TGTGCCATGAGATCCGGGATCCAAAATGAGCAGTTCTTC. Translating gives CAMRSGIQNEQFF.

CDR3 sequence: CASSYSGPGAEQYF. The CDR3 DNA is TGTGCCAGCAGTTACTCTGGTCCGGGTGCGGAGCAGTACTTC. The V and J genes are TRBV6-5 and TRBJ2-7; the D is unclear. The CDR3 covers 14 residues. V shed 0 bases and J shed 7 bases, with 13 bases lying between them. From germline, CDR1 is MNHEY and CDR2 SVGAGI.

Regarding this clonotype: A much larger clone differs from this one at a single base, so this may be a read error. The chain is built from TRBV7-2 and TRBJ1-2; tentative D call: TRBD1 (5 bases). Germline assignment: CDR1 SGHTA and CDR2 FQGNSA. This CDR3 is 12 amino acids long. The V and J ends lost 0 bases and 9 bases respectively, with 8 bases between them. The CDR3 sequence is CASSLAGDSYTF. CDR3 in DNA: TGTGCCAGCAGCTTAGCAGGGGATAGCTACACCTTC. Combining the CDR3 with reference TRBV7-2 and TRBJ1-2 gives the whole variable domain GAGVSQSPSNKVTEKGKDVELRCDPISGHTALYWYRQSLGQGLEFLIYFQGNSAPDKSGLPSDRFSAERTGGSVSTLTIQRTQQEDSAVYLCASSLAGDSYTFGSGTRLTVV.

This clonotype was observed at least ten times. V usage is TRBV30 and J usage is TRBJ1-1; D might be TRBD1 (6 bases). This CDR3 has 14 amino acids. Germline V gene sequence: CDR1 GTSNPN, CDR2 SVGIG (reference sequence). Deletions cut 8 bases from V and 5 bases from J, with 21 bases between. The CDR3 DNA reads as TGTGCCGGCCACAGGGTTAATGCTCCGACTGAAGCTTTCTTT. It specifies CAGHRVNAPTEAFF.

This clonotype was seen ten or more times. The rearrangement links TRBV28 to TRBJ2-3, with TRBD2 identical over 11 bases. CDR1 and CDR2 (germline): MDHEN, SYDVKM. After removal of 6 bases from V and 8 bases from J, the junction contained 10 bases not matched to a gene. The CDR3 has 15 amino acids. The CDR3 DNA is TGTGCCAGCAGACGGATGGGACTAGCGGACGGTACGCAGTATTTT. It specifies CASRRMGLADGTQYF.

This clonotype was detected only a few times. In nucleotides, the CDR3 is TGTGCCACCAGCAGAGATCCGGGCCCCACCGGGGAGCTGTTTTTT. This encodes CATSRDPGPTGELFF. The chain couples TRBV15 to TRBJ2-2; D is undetermined. Germline values: CDR1 LNHNV, CDR2 YYDKDF (reference sequence). Trimming took 0 bases from V and 4 from J, leaving 9 bases between them. The CDR3 is made up of 15 amino acids.

This clonotype was picked up many times. The V call is TRBV7-6, the J call TRBJ2-5; TRBD2 is a possible D gene (5 bases). From germline, CDR1 is SGHVS and CDR2 FNYEAQ. There are 14 residues in the CDR3. The germline V and J ends were trimmed by 0 bases and 5 bases, with 10 bases remaining between them. The CDR3 coding sequence is TGTGCCAGCAGCTTAGCTGTTCGGAGGGAGACCCAGTACTTC. This gives the protein CASSLAVRRETQYF.